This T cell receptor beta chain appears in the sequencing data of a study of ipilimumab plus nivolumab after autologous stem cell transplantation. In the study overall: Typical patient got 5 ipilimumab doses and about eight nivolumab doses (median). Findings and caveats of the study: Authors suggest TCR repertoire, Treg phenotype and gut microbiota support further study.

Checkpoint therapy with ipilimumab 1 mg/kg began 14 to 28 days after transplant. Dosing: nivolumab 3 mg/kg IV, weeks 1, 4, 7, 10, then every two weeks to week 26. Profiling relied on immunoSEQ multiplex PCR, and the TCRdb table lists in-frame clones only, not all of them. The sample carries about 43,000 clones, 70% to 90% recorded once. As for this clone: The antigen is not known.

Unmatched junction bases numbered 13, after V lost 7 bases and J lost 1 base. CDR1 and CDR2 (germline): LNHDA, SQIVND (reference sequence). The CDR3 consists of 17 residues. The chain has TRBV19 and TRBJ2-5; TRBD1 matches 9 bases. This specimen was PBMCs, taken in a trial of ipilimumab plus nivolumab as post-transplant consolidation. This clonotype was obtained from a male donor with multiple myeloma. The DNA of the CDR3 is TGTGCCAGTACGACAGGGGGTCGGGGATCTGGCCAAGAGACCCAGTACTTC. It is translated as CASTTGGRGSGQETQYF.